This is a list of T cell receptor beta chains from one sample in a study of CD8+CD57+ T cells in acquired aplastic anemia. TCRdb processed the reads anew with MiXCR; each CDR3 protein has one entry. Among 150,000 to 200,000 distinct CDR3 sequences listed, around 48% were seen once. Sequenced sample: sorted CD4+, CD8+, or CD8+CD57+ T cells (not recorded which) from PBMCs. The receptor set was obtained from a human donor with aplastic anemia. Both conserved end residues are part of each CDR3. The D gene is left open where the match is weak. The listing skips clone size in some rows; elsewhere it reads once, few, many or a size class.

CDR3	DNA	V	J	D	size
CASSLSYGYTF	TGTGCCAGCAGTTTATCCTATGGCTACACCTTC	TRBV28	TRBJ1-2	.	.
CSAEGQGWGGYGYTF	TGCAGTGCGGAAGGACAGGGCTGGGGTGGCTATGGCTACACCTTC	TRBV20-1	TRBJ1-2	TRBD1	many
CASSVDHRAGAGANVLTF	TGTGCCAGCAGCGTAGACCACAGGGCGGGGGCTGGGGCCAACGTCCTGACTTTC	TRBV9	TRBJ2-6	.	many
CASSDYRGPYEQYF	TGTGCCAGCAGTGACTACAGGGGGCCCTACGAGCAGTACTTC	TRBV2	TRBJ2-7	TRBD1	few
CASSQYRPSGGLIAFF	TGCGCCAGCAGCCAATATCGCCCTAGCGGGGGCCTGATCGCTTTCTTT	TRBV4-3	TRBJ1-1	.	.
CATSVGQGLGGYTF	TGTGCCACCAGTGTGGGACAGGGGTTGGGCGGCTACACCTTC	TRBV24-1	TRBJ1-2	TRBD1	.
CASSGTGAREQYF	TGTGCCAGCAGCGGGACGGGTGCACGCGAGCAGTACTTC	TRBV12-3/TRBV12-4	TRBJ2-7	.	.
CASSSTGPYGYTF	TGTGCCAGCAGCTCCACGGGACCCTATGGCTACACCTTC	TRBV7-2	TRBJ1-2	.	many
CAISGRLEETQYF	TGTGCCATCAGTGGTCGACTTGAAGAGACCCAGTACTTC	TRBV10-3	TRBJ2-5	.	few
CAISGADKAYEQYF	TGTGCCATCAGTGGGGCGGACAAGGCCTACGAGCAGTACTTC	TRBV10-3	TRBJ2-7	.	.
CASSWEMNTEAFF	TGTGCCAGCAGCTGGGAAATGAACACTGAAGCTTTCTTT	TRBV5-5	TRBJ1-1	.	.
CASSYRDRGDEQYF	TGTGCCAGCAGTTACCGGGACAGGGGGGACGAGCAGTACTTC	TRBV6-5	TRBJ2-7	TRBD1	many
CSARTGGDTGELFF	TGCAGTGCTAGGACAGGAGGGGACACCGGGGAGCTGTTTTTT	TRBV20-1	TRBJ2-2	.	.
CASTPSYATDTQYF	TGTGCCAGCACCCCTAGTTATGCCACAGATACGCAGTATTTT	TRBV7-2	TRBJ2-3	.	many
CASSDRDGYTF	TGCGCCAGCAGTGACAGGGATGGCTACACCTTC	TRBV10-2	TRBJ1-2	.	.
CASSYPGTGSYEQYF	TGTGCCAGCAGCTATCCCGGGACAGGAAGCTACGAGCAGTACTTC	TRBV5-8	TRBJ2-7	TRBD1	many
CATSVGTGGRGYTF	TGTGCCACCAGTGTGGGGACAGGGGGCCGGGGCTACACCTTC	TRBV24-1	TRBJ1-2	TRBD1	many
CSVQRPPRGEAFF	TGCAGCGTCCAGAGACCCCCACGGGGTGAAGCTTTCTTT	TRBV29-1	TRBJ1-1	.	.
CSARPTGPNNSPLHF	TGCAGTGCCCGCCCAACAGGGCCTAATAATTCACCCCTCCACTTT	TRBV20-1	TRBJ1-6	.	once
CATSGDFEKLFF	TGTGCCACCTCCGGGGACTTTGAAAAACTGTTTTTT	TRBV6-1	TRBJ1-4	.	.
CASSGLGRYYEQYF	TGTGCCAGCAGTGGGTTGGGCAGGTACTACGAGCAGTACTTC	TRBV2	TRBJ2-7	.	.
CASSLGHRADYGYTF	TGTGCCAGCAGCTTAGGACACCGGGCGGACTATGGCTACACCTTC	TRBV7-2	TRBJ1-2	.	.
CASKGQTSTDTQYF	TGTGCCAGCAAAGGACAGACATCAACAGATACGCAGTATTTT	TRBV24-1	TRBJ2-3	.	.
CASSFIRETNSPLHF	TGTGCCAGCAGTTTCATCCGGGAAACCAATTCACCCCTCCACTTT	TRBV28	TRBJ1-6	.	few
CASSYRDTQETQYF	TGTGCCAGCAGCTACCGGGACACCCAAGAGACCCAGTACTTC	TRBV5-6	TRBJ2-5	.	.
CASSLNPTGNQPQHF	TGTGCCAGCAGCTTAAACCCCACGGGCAATCAGCCCCAGCATTTT	TRBV7-8	TRBJ1-5	.	.
CASSLALAGGKQETQYF	TGTGCCAGCAGCTTAGCACTAGCGGGGGGAAAACAAGAGACCCAGTACTTC	TRBV7-2	TRBJ2-5	TRBD2	many
CASSWDSAYEQYF	TGTGCCAGCAGCTGGGACAGTGCCTACGAGCAGTACTTC	TRBV2	TRBJ2-7	TRBD1	few
CASSSGLAGGSSSYEQYF	TGTGCCAGTAGTTCGGGACTAGCGGGAGGAAGTAGCTCCTACGAGCAGTACTTC	TRBV19	TRBJ2-7	TRBD2	few
CSARDSGSGRAVDTQYF	TGCAGTGCTAGAGATTCTGGTAGCGGGAGGGCCGTGGATACGCAGTATTTT	TRBV20-1	TRBJ2-3	TRBD2	.
CAITSDRLQTSGYTF	TGTGCCATCACCTCAGACAGACTCCAGACCAGCGGCTACACCTTC	TRBV10-3	TRBJ1-2	.	many
CASSSYPSYNEQFF	TGTGCCAGCAGCTCCTACCCCTCCTACAATGAGCAGTTCTTC	TRBV7-2	TRBJ2-1	.	many
CASSESDAGTTDTQYF	TGCGCCAGCAGTGAGTCGGATGCGGGAACCACAGATACGCAGTATTTT	TRBV10-2	TRBJ2-3	.	.
CASSGGQGF	TGTGCCAGCAGCGGGGGGCAGGGCTTC	TRBV11-2	TRBJ2-7	.	.
CSVEVKTPNSNQPQHF	TGCAGCGTTGAAGTTAAAACACCAAATAGCAATCAGCCCCAGCATTTT	TRBV29-1	TRBJ1-5	.	many
CASSISGTGLYEQYF	TGTGCCAGTAGTATCTCCGGGACAGGGCTCTACGAGCAGTACTTC	TRBV19	TRBJ2-7	TRBD1	many
CASSPESSGANVLTF	TGTGCCAGCAGCCCGGAGAGCTCTGGGGCCAACGTCCTGACTTTC	TRBV7-2	TRBJ2-6	.	.
CATSGTSGEYNEQFF	TGTGCCACCTCGGGGACTAGCGGGGAATACAATGAGCAGTTCTTC	TRBV10-3	TRBJ2-1	TRBD2	.
CASSYRQGYEQYF	TGTGCCAGCAGTTACAGACAGGGCTACGAGCAGTACTTC	TRBV6-5	TRBJ2-7	TRBD1	many
CAMRGASGRVGEQYF	TGTGCCATGCGGGGGGCTAGCGGGAGAGTCGGCGAGCAGTACTTC	TRBV10-3	TRBJ2-7	TRBD2	.
CASIPLDGPRTEAFF	TGTGCCAGTATCCCCCTCGACGGGCCCAGGACTGAAGCTTTCTTT	TRBV19	TRBJ1-1	.	.
CASSEAGGPTGELSF	TGTGCCAGCAGTGAGGCGGGGGGGCCGACCGGGGAGCTGTCTTTT	TRBV2	TRBJ2-2	TRBD2	.
CASSLQGHTQYF	TGTGCCAGCAGCTTACAAGGCCATACGCAGTATTTT	TRBV7-3	TRBJ2-3	.	few